Listed below are T cell receptor beta chains from one sample, sequenced in a study of T cell changes during pregnancy in multiple sclerosis. This table comes from immunoSEQ multiplex PCR, and its TCRdb copy is limited to in-frame clones, with some not included. The repertoire holds over 45,000 clones, with 90% as singletons. Sample: CD4+ T cells from peripheral blood mononuclear cells, taken in the first trimester of pregnancy. These receptors were taken from a female donor with multiple sclerosis, enrolled in a pregnancy study. Both conserved end residues are part of each CDR3. A D gene is named only where the DNA matches it firmly. Size values are once, few and many counts, or a class for expanded clones, and some rows have none.

TRBV5-8	TRBD2	TRBJ2-2	-	TGTGCCAGCAGCCCCGGACTAGCGGGGAACACCGGGGAGCTGTTTTTT	CASSPGLAGNTGELFF
TRBV10-2	TRBD2	TRBJ2-3	-	TGCGCCACCAGGGAGGGAGGGGAAACAGATACGCAGTATTTT	CATREGGETDTQYF
TRBV20-1	TRBD2	TRBJ2-5	-	TGCAGTGCGGGACTAGTAGAGACCCAGTACTTC	CSAGLVETQYF
TRBV5-1	-	TRBJ2-1	-	TGCGCCAGCAGCTTGCTTTCGTTTTCGACTAGACAAGGCAATGAGCAGTTCTTC	CASSLLSFSTRQGNEQFF
TRBV5-8	TRBD1	TRBJ2-7	many	TGTGCCAGCAGCTACGCCGGGACAGGGAGTTCAGAGCAGTACTTC	CASSYAGTGSSEQYF
TRBV7-3	TRBD2	TRBJ2-2	-	TGTGCCAGCAGCCCCAAGGCGGCGGGAGCGAATACCGGGGAGCTGTTTTTT	CASSPKAAGANTGELFF
TRBV15	-	TRBJ2-1	-	TGTGCCACCAGCGGGGGGTGGAGCTACAATGAGCAGTTCTTC	CATSGGWSYNEQFF
TRBV28	-	TRBJ1-6	-	TGTGCCAGCAGTTTAATACAGAAGTATTCACCCCTCCACTTT	CASSLIQKYSPLHF
TRBV4-2	-	TRBJ2-7	-	TGTGCCAGCAGCCAAGACTCGGGGGATGCCTACGAGCAGTACTTC	CASSQDSGDAYEQYF
TRBV15	-	TRBJ2-3	few	TGTGCCACCAGCAGTACCCGACTAGTGATCTCAGATACGCAGTATTTT	CATSSTRLVISDTQYF
TRBV5-1	TRBD2	TRBJ2-3	-	TGCGCCAGCAGCATTGCTAGCGGGGGGGTTCAAGATACGCAGTATTTT	CASSIASGGVQDTQYF
TRBV4-3	TRBD1	TRBJ1-2	-	TGCGCCAGCAGCCATGAGCGGACAGGGGACGGGGGCTACACCTTC	CASSHERTGDGGYTF
TRBV5-1	-	TRBJ1-1	-	TGCGCCAGCACCCGGGATCGGGATTGGGGAACTGAAGCTTTCTTT	CASTRDRDWGTEAFF
TRBV4-1	TRBD2	TRBJ2-1	once	TGCGCCAGCAGCCCCGCCGGGGGGACGGGGCTTGTCTTCTTC	CASSPAGGTGLVFF
TRBV11-2	TRBD2	TRBJ2-3	-	TGTGCCAGCAGCTCCCGACTAGCGGGAAGCACAGATACGCAGTATTTT	CASSSRLAGSTDTQYF
TRBV10-3	-	TRBJ1-2	-	TGTGCCATCAGTGAGTCGTCAGGGGACCTTCATGGCTACACCTTC	CAISESSGDLHGYTF
TRBV15	TRBD1	TRBJ1-4	-	TGTGCCACCAGCGGACAGGGGTCGGCTAATGAAAAACTGTTTTTT	CATSGQGSANEKLFF
TRBV7-8	-	TRBJ2-5	-	TGTGCCAGCAGGTCGCGCTTCCAAGAGACCCAGTACTTC	CASRSRFQETQYF
TRBV29-1	-	TRBJ2-2	once	TGCAGCGTTGATCGAGAGAACACCGGGGAGCTGTTTTTT	CSVDRENTGELFF
TRBV15	-	TRBJ2-1	-	TGTGCCACCAGCGGGGGCCGGGCGAGGGGTGAGCAGTTCTTC	CATSGGRARGEQFF
TRBV7-2	-	TRBJ2-2	-	TGTGCCAGCAGCCCCAGGGTAGCCGGGGAGCTGTTTTTT	CASSPRVAGELFF
TRBV30	-	TRBJ2-2	-	TGTGCCTGGGAACAATCCGGGGAGCTGTTTTTT	CAWEQSGELFF
TRBV28	-	TRBJ2-7	-	TGTGCCAGCAGTTTAACCCCAGGGGTCGGCCACGAGCAGTACTTC	CASSLTPGVGHEQYF
TRBV15	-	TRBJ1-5	-	TGTGCCACCAGCAGAGATCGGGGGGGCGGTCAGCCCCAGCATTTT	CATSRDRGGGQPQHF
TRBV18	-	TRBJ1-2	-	TGTGCCAGCTCACCGAGAACAGACAGTAACTATGGCTACACCTTC	CASSPRTDSNYGYTF
TRBV5-1	TRBD1	TRBJ2-5	-	TGCGCCAGCAGCTTGGCCGGACAGGGCGAGACCCAGTACTTC	CASSLAGQGETQYF
TRBV2	-	TRBJ2-2	-	TGTGCCAGCGGGGTACTGGGGGGCACCGGGGAGCTGTTTTTT	CASGVLGGTGELFF
TRBV15	-	TRBJ2-5	-	TGTGCCACCAGCAGAGCGTTTAAAGAGACCCAGTACTTC	CATSRAFKETQYF
TRBV29-1	-	TRBJ2-7	-	TGCAGCGTTGGTCCTAGCGTTCTGTCCGAGCAGTACTTC	CSVGPSVLSEQYF
TRBV19	TRBD2	TRBJ2-1	-	TGTGCCATTAGCGGGAGGGGGGACAATGAGCAGTTCTTC	CAISGRGDNEQFF
TRBV30	-	TRBJ1-2	-	TGTGCCTGGAGTGGACAGACGGGTTTCTACACCTTC	CAWSGQTGFYTF
TRBV27	-	TRBJ2-2	-	TGTGCCAGCAGATTCCAGATGAACACCGGGGAGCTGTTTTTT	CASRFQMNTGELFF
TRBV19	TRBD1	TRBJ2-1	once	TGTGCCAGTAGTCGACAGGGTCCCTACAATGAGCAGTTCTTC	CASSRQGPYNEQFF
TRBV6-1	-	TRBJ1-3	-	TGTGCCAGCAGTGGAAACAGGGTTTTGGGTTTCTTTGGAAACACCATATATTTT	CASSGNRVLGFFGNTIYF
TRBV18	TRBD1	TRBJ1-5	-	TGTGCCAGCTCCCGGACAGGGGACAATCAGCCCCAGCATTTT	CASSRTGDNQPQHF
TRBV30	-	TRBJ1-2	-	TGTGCCTGCCCGGTCGACAGGTACTATGGCTACACCTTC	CACPVDRYYGYTF